The 9 T cell receptor beta chains reported below all come from one sample, sequenced in a study of metastatic and nonmetastatic thyroid tumors. TCRdb used MiXCR to call clones anew from the PCR reads. Altogether around 37,000 clones are present, roughly a quarter being singletons, with the ten largest covering 9.6%. Thyroid surgery took place with no prior treatment in any patient. The sequenced sample was blood. Receptor source: a female donor with papillary thyroid cancer or a benign thyroid nodule (not recorded which). Some clones in this sample may be carry-over from other donors' samples.

This clone has a handful of counts. The chain's CDR3 is CASRTGRVEYF. The CDR3 DNA sequence: TGTGCCAGCAGGACAGGGCGAGTTGAGTACTTC. The rearrangement uses TRBV27 and TRBJ2-7; TRBD1 matches 7 bases. The V and J ends lost 6 bases and 11 bases, in that order; junction bases with no gene match: 7. The CDR3 extends over 11 amino acids. In germline, CDR1 is MNHEY, CDR2 SMNVEV (reference sequence).

At least ten counts were recorded for this clone. The chain carries TRBV20-1 and TRBJ2-7; the D gene is possibly TRBD1 (6 bases). Trimming cost V 1 base and J 2 bases, with 18 bases left between them. CDR1 and CDR2 (germline): DFQATT, SNEGSKA (reference sequence). CDR3 size: 16 residues. The CDR3 protein is CSARVMSRTATYEQYF. The CDR3 DNA reads TGCAGTGCTAGAGTAATGAGTAGGACAGCCACCTACGAGCAGTACTTC.

This clone was found many times. This rearrangement joins TRBV3-1 to TRBJ2-3; perhaps D is TRBD1 or TRBD2 (5 bases each). The CDR3 runs to 19 residues. Germline V CDR1 and CDR2: LGHDT, YNNKEL (reference sequence). Trimming stripped 7 bases from V and 0 bases from J, with 26 bases between. The CDR3: CASKPTGTHFLTSTDTQYF. In DNA form, the CDR3 reads TGTGCCAGCAAGCCGACCGGGACCCATTTTTTAACTAGCACAGATACGCAGTATTTT.

The chain uses TRBV19 and TRBJ2-3, with D unclear. Germline CDR1 reads LNHDA; CDR2 reads SQIVND (reference sequence). The CDR3 length is 11 residues. Deletions cut 7 bases from V and 0 bases from J, with 2 bases between. This CDR3 is CASTSTDTQYF. CDR3 DNA sequence: TGTGCCAGTACAAGCACAGATACGCAGTATTTT.

This clone was detected ten times or more. The chain combines TRBV5-1 with TRBJ2-7; the match to TRBD2 covers 11 bases. CDR3 length: 15 amino acids. Germline loops: CDR1 SGHRS, CDR2 YFSETQ. V lost 2 bases, J lost 0 bases, and 1 base stayed unmatched. This chain's CDR3 is CASSLTSGSSYEQYF. CDR3 in DNA: TGCGCCAGCAGCTTAACTAGCGGGAGCTCCTACGAGCAGTACTTC.

The chain has TRBV2 and TRBJ2-5; D might be TRBD1 (7 bases). The V end lost 3 bases, the J end lost 1 base, and 12 bases lay between the germline ends. CDR1 and CDR2 (germline): SNHLY, FYNNEI. This CDR3 contains 15 residues. For the CDR3, the DNA is TGTGCCAGCAGTGATGGAGGGGGCGGCCAAGAGACCCAGTACTTC. This translates into CASSDGGGGQETQYF.

This clone is termed medium-sized (0.01 to 0.1%). The chain joins TRBV6-2 or TRBV6-3 to TRBJ2-2, with D hard to call. CDR1 is MNHEY and CDR2 is SVGEGT in the germline V gene. This CDR3 has 12 amino acids. V dropped 6 bases and J dropped 6 bases, with 8 bases sitting between them. This CDR3 is CASSLQAGELFF. The DNA of the CDR3 is TGTGCCAGCAGCCTTCAGGCCGGGGAGCTGTTTTTT.

This clone was found many times. V is TRBV20-1 and J is TRBJ2-3, with D uncertain. Germline CDR1 is DFQATT and CDR2 is SNEGSKA (reference sequence). The CDR3 contains 13 residues. Trimming removed 6 bases at V and 0 bases at J, with 10 bases between. The CDR3 DNA reads as TGCAGTGCCTTAGGGCCGAGCACAGATACGCAGTATTTT. Translating it yields CSALGPSTDTQYF.

This clone is medium-sized (0.01 to 0.1%). The chain joins TRBV12-3 or TRBV12-4 to TRBJ2-7, with D unclear. The CDR3 contains 14 residues. Trimming cost V 3 bases and J 5 bases, with 14 bases left between them. The chain's CDR3 is CASSFHPGRNEQYF. CDR3 nucleotides: TGTGCCAGCAGTTTCCACCCAGGTCGCAACGAGCAGTACTTC.